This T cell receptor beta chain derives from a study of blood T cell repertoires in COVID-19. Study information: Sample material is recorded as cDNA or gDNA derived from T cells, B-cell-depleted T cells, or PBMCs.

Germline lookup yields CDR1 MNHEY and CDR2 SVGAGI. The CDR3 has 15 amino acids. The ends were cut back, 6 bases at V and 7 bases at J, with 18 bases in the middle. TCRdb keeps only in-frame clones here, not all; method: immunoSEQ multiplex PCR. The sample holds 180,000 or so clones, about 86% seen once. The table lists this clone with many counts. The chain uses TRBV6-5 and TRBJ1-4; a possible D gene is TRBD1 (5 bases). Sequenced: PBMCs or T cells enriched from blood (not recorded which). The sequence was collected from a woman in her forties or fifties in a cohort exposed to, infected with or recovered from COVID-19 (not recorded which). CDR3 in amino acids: CASSPVEFGGEKLFF. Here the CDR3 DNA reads TGTGCCAGCAGCCCCGTGGAGTTCGGGGGTGAAAAACTGTTTTTT.